The 4 T cell receptor beta chains below all came from one sample that was sequenced in a study of blood T cells in healthy people across ages (dated by TCRdb to 2013 to 2016). Preparation of the library involved 5' RACE. Sequencing took place on an Illumina HiSeq 2500. A second PCR of about 7 to 12 cycles was run with a J-beta primer mix and a sample-barcoded 5' primer. TCRdb handled the public reads itself, with Q25 trimming in fastp and clone calling in MiXCR, and kept productive beta chains. A single entry per CDR3 protein holds the most common genes and DNA from its merged rows. The sample includes 1.5 million to 2 million distinct CDR3 sequences, with 30% to 40% observed a single time. The top ten clones comprise roughly 12% of the sample. The sample was blood. These receptors came from a woman aged 25-40 years in good health.

This clonotype was found a few times. The rearrangement links TRBV24-1 to TRBJ2-7; D is tentatively TRBD1 or TRBD2 (5 bases each). The V end was cut by 9 bases, the J end by 2 bases, with 13 bases between. CDR1 KGHDR and CDR2 SFDVKD come from the germline V gene. This CDR3 has 13 amino acids. This chain's CDR3 is CATGRDGPYEQYF. CDR3 in DNA: TGTGCCACCGGTAGGGACGGGCCCTACGAGCAGTACTTC.

This chain joins TRBV27 and TRBJ2-7, with unresolved D. The germline V and J ends were trimmed by 3 bases and 6 bases, with 12 bases remaining between them. Germline CDR1 and CDR2: MNHEY and SMNVEV (reference sequence). The CDR3 has 13 residues. Written as DNA, the CDR3 is TGTGCCAGCAGTTTTGGCTCAGGATCCGAGCAGTACTTC. It yields the protein CASSFGSGSEQYF.

The chain couples TRBV7-9 to TRBJ1-4; maybe TRBD1 (6 bases). Germline CDR1 reads SEHNR; CDR2 reads FQNEAQ (reference sequence). The ends were cut back, 5 bases at V and 12 bases at J, with 13 bases in the middle. The CDR3 consists of 12 residues. The CDR3 loop is CASSQIRGELFF. The CDR3 DNA follows: TGTGCCAGCAGCCAGATCAGGGGAGAACTGTTTTTT.

Concerning this clonotype: One end of the junction is discordant with germline, which a read error may explain. This rearrangement joins TRBV7-9 to TRBJ2-5; 7 bases map to TRBD2. This CDR3 contains 13 residues. Germline CDR1 reads SEHNR; CDR2 reads FQNEAQ (reference sequence). The CDR3 coding sequence is TGTGTCAGCAGCGACGGGGGGAAAGAGACCCAGTACTTC. Translating gives CVSSDGGKETQYF.